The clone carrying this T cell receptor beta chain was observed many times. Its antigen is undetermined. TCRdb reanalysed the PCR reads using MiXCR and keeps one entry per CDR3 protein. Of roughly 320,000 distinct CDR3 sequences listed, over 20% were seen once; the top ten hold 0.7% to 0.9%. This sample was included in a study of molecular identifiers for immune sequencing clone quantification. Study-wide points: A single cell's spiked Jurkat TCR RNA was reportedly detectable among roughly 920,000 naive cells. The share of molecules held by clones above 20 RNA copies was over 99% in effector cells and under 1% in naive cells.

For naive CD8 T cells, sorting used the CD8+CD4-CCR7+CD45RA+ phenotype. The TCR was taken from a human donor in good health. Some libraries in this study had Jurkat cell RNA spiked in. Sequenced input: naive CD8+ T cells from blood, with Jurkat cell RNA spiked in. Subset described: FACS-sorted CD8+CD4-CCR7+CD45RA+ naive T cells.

This CDR3 is CASSQELAGGLETQYF. The CDR3 DNA follows: TGCGCCAGCAGCCAAGAGCTAGCGGGAGGGTTGGAGACCCAGTACTTC. The chain combines TRBV4-3 with TRBJ2-5; 12 positions agree with TRBD2. Germline V gives CDR1 LGHNA, CDR2 YSLEER. J was trimmed by 5 bases and V by 0 bases; bases with no gene match: 4. This CDR3 is built from 16 residues.